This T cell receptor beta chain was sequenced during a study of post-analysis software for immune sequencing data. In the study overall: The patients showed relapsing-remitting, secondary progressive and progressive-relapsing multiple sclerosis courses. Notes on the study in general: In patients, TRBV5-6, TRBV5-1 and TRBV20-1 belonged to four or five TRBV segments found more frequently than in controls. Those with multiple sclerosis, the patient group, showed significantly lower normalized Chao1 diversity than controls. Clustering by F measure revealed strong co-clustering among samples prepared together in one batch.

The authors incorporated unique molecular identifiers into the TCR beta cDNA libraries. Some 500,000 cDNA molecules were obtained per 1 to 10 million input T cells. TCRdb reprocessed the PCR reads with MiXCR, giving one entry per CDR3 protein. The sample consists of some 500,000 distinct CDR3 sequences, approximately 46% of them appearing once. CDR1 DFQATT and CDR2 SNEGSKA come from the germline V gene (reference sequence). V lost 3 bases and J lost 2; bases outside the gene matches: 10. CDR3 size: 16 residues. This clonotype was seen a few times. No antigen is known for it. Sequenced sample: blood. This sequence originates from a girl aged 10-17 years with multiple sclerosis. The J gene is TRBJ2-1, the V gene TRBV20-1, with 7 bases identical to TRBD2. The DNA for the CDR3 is TGCAGTGCTAGGACCCCCCTAGCGGAGGCCTACAATGAGCAGTTCTTC. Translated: CSARTPLAEAYNEQFF.